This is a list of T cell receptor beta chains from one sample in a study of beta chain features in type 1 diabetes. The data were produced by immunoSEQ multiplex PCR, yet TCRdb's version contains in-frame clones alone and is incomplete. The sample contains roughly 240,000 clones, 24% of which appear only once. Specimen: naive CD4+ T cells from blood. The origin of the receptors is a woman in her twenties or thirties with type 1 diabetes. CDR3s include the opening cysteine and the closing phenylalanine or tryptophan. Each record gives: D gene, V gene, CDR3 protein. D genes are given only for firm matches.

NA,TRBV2,CASISVNTEAFF
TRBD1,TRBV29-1,CSVEGQGNRKLFF
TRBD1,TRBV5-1,CASSYGQGARPETQYF
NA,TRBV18,CASSPLTGDAFREQYF
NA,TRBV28,CASSPGVDTEAFF
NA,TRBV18,CASRVLLDTEAFF
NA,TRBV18,CASSLGDYGYTF
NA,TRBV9,CASSARDGGIYGYTF
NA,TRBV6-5,CASSYSIPSAYNEQFF
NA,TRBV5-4,CASSLDSSVETQYF
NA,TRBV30,CAWTAGATTDTQYF
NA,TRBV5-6,CASSWTAPNTGELFF
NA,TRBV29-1,CSVHFEGRDYGYTF
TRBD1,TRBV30,CAWNRDRGRNEQFF
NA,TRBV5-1,CASSILGDEQFF
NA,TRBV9,CASSVGSDYGYTF
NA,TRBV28,CASSPHGGQETQYF
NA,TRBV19,CASSIGLAETQYF
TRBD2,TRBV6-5,CASRGVAGEVEYF
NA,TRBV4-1,CASRESGQETQYF
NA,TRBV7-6,CASTTPTGIKTQYF
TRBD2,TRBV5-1,CASSPLLAGVTETQYF
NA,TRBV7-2,CASSFVGGTNTEAFF
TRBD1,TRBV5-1,CASSPGQGINEQYF
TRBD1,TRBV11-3,CASSFLGDRGNIQYF
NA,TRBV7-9,CASSLAFPTGGIYEQYF
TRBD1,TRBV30,CAWREPPGGGYTF
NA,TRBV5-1,CASSFDTPAYNEQFF
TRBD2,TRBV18,CASSPVAGVTGETQYF
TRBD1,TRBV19,CASSMRDRADEQYF
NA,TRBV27,CASSSQGRSMIRNEKLFF